The 14 T cell receptor beta chains below come from one sample, sequenced in a study of human T cells and chemical hapten exposure. Time point of the sample: pre-sensitization, week 0. The treatment here: therapeutic diphenylcyclopropenone sensitization with weekly scalp DPC. Each CDR3 protein is one row after TCRdb ran MiXCR on the RACE reads. This sample has roughly 110,000 distinct CDR3 sequences, with roughly 12% found just once. Material: whole blood, obtained in connection with sensitization to the hapten diphenylcyclopropenone (DPC). These receptors were taken from a woman between 50 and 59 years old with alopecia areata. Some clones in this sample may be carry-over from other donors' samples.

This clonotype was detected many times. CDR3: CASSLSGGYSTDTQYF. Written as DNA, the CDR3 is TGTGCCAGCAGTTTATCGGGGGGCTATAGCACAGATACGCAGTATTTT. The V and J genes are TRBV27 and TRBJ2-3; D possibly uses TRBD1 or TRBD2 (6 bases each). CDR3 length equals 16 residues. The V gene's germline CDR1 is MNHEY and CDR2 SMNVEV (reference sequence). Deletions cut 0 bases from V and 0 bases from J, with 10 bases between.

The genes are TRBV21-1 and TRBJ2-1; the table's D gene call, TRBD1, was not cross checked with the DNA. TRBV21-1 is a recognized pseudogene. The CDR3 covers 16 residues. The CDR3, as DNA: TGTGCCAGCAGCAAAGTTAAGGGGGGCGCCTACAATGAGCAGTTCTTC. Translation: CASSKVKGGAYNEQFF.

This clonotype appeared many times. The chain recombines TRBV14 with TRBJ1-3, with D possibly being TRBD1 (5 bases). Per the germline V gene, CDR1 is SGHDN and CDR2 is FVKESK. V shed 4 bases and J shed 0 bases, with 10 bases lying between them. This CDR3 is built from 15 residues. CDR3 in DNA: TGTGCCAGCAGCCTGGGACTCCCCTCTGGAAACACCATATATTTT. Protein: CASSLGLPSGNTIYF.

The J gene is TRBJ2-1, the V gene TRBV6-2 or TRBV6-3; D may be TRBD1 (6 bases). The CDR3 spans 15 residues. CDR1 and CDR2 from the germline V gene are MNHEY and SVGEGT. V shed 7 bases and J shed 0 bases, with 13 bases lying between them. The CDR3 loop is CASMGHTSSYNEQFF. CDR3 nucleotides: TGTGCCAGCATGGGACATACGTCCTCCTACAATGAGCAGTTCTTC.

This clonotype has only a few counts. The chain couples TRBV7-6 to TRBJ2-7, with TRBD2 matching over 8 bases. With V trimmed by 1 base and J by 4 bases, 6 bases remained unmatched. The CDR3 has 15 residues. The V gene's germline CDR1 is SGHVS and CDR2 FNYEAQ. The CDR3 loop is CASSLGSGASYEQYF. The CDR3 DNA reads as TGTGCCAGCAGCTTAGGTAGCGGGGCCTCTTACGAGCAGTACTTC.

For this clonotype: An end of the junction differs from the germline gene, which may be a read error. The chain links TRBV29-1 to TRBJ1-2; D remains ambiguous. Germline loops: CDR1 SQVTM, CDR2 ANQGSEA. This CDR3 has 12 residues. The CDR3 reads CSVEGNAYGYTF. In DNA form, the CDR3 reads TGCAGCGTAGAAGGGAATGCCTATGGCTACACCTTC.

This clonotype came up a few times. V is TRBV5-6 and J is TRBJ2-3; 12 bases are a match to TRBD2. V gave up 4 bases and J gave up 6 bases; unmatched junction bases: 9. The CDR3 totals 16 residues. Germline loops: CDR1 SGHDT, CDR2 YYEEEE. CDR3: CASSADLTSGSDTQYF. CDR3 nucleotides: TGTGCCAGCAGCGCAGACTTGACTAGCGGGAGTGATACGCAGTATTTT.

The chain recombines TRBV4-3 with TRBJ2-5; no definite D call. The V end was cut by 3 bases, the J end by 1 base, with 6 bases between. Germline CDR1 is LGHNA and CDR2 is YSLEER. The CDR3 sequence is 13 residues long. CDR3 amino acids: CASSHIGQETQYF. CDR3 coding DNA: TGCGCCAGCAGCCACATCGGCCAAGAGACCCAGTACTTC.

The V gene is TRBV10-2, the J gene TRBJ2-1, with D perhaps TRBD2 (6 bases). V was pared by 4 bases and J by 5 bases, with 12 bases between. CDR1 is WSHSY, CDR2 SAAADI, per germline. The CDR3 extends over 14 amino acids. The CDR3 loop is CASSVSGANNEQFF. In nucleotides, the CDR3 is TGCGCCAGCAGTGTGTCGGGAGCGAACAATGAGCAGTTCTTC.

A few counts support this clonotype. This rearrangement joins TRBV12-3 or TRBV12-4 to TRBJ1-6; D is undetermined. The CDR3 covers 15 residues. The V end lost 1 base, the J end lost 6 bases, and 10 bases lay between the germline ends. The CDR3 nucleotides are TGTGCCAGCAGTTTAGTGGCGGGCATTAATTCACCCCTCCACTTT. Translation gives CASSLVAGINSPLHF.

This clonotype was seen a handful of times. The chain uses TRBV5-5 and TRBJ1-6; 8 bases align to TRBD1. Trimming cost V 4 bases and J 3 bases; bases outside gene matches: 3. This CDR3 contains 15 residues. Germline CDR1 reads SGHKS; CDR2 reads YYEKEE (reference sequence). The CDR3 DNA reads TGTGCCAGCAGCCTCGGACAGGGCTATAATTCACCCCTCCACTTT. Protein sequence: CASSLGQGYNSPLHF.

The J gene is TRBJ1-1, the V gene TRBV29-1; D is unresolved. Per germline, CDR1 SQVTM and CDR2 ANQGSEA. The CDR3 extends over 13 amino acids. Trimming removed 6 bases at V and 0 bases at J, with 11 bases between. The CDR3 loop is CSVLTVMNTEAFF. The CDR3 DNA reads TGCAGCGTACTAACAGTTATGAACACTGAAGCTTTCTTT.

This clonotype was found many times. The chain recombines TRBV7-8 with TRBJ1-1; D gene unclear. This CDR3 spans 13 amino acids. Germline CDR1 SGHVS, CDR2 FQNEAQ. Deletions cut 4 bases from V and 3 bases from J, with 9 bases between. CDR3: CASSSLWDTEAFF. CDR3 nucleotide sequence: TGTGCCAGCAGCTCCCTGTGGGACACTGAAGCTTTCTTT. The variable domain in full, completed from reference TRBV7-8 and TRBJ1-1, reads GAGVSQSPRYKVAKRGQDVALRCDPISGHVSLFWYQQALGQGPEFLTYFQNEAQLDKSGLPSDRFFAERPEGSVSTLKIQRTQQEDSAVYLCASSSLWDTEAFFGQGTRLTVV.

J is TRBJ2-3 and V is TRBV24-1; either TRBD1 or TRBD2 may supply D (5 bases each). This CDR3 has 13 residues. Germline CDR1 reads KGHDR; CDR2 reads SFDVKD. The V end lost 5 bases, the J end lost 14 bases, and 19 bases lay between the germline ends. The CDR3 DNA is TGTGCCACCAGTGGGCCAGGGACCCGTCAGACGTATTTT. Protein product: CATSGPGTRQTYF.